The 5 T cell receptor beta chains below were found in one sample sequenced in a study of T cell repertoires in cytomegalovirus infection. TCRdb reprocessed the reads via MiXCR and lists one record per CDR3 protein. The sample lists 150,000 or so distinct CDR3 sequences; about 6% were seen once. The sequenced sample consisted of PBMCs. These receptors all come from a human donor in good health (CMV status not recorded). Some clones in this sample may be carry-over from other donors' samples.

There are many counts of this clonotype. CDR3 in DNA: TGTGCCAGCAGCCGGATGGAATCGAACTATGGCTACACCTTC. Translating gives CASSRMESNYGYTF. The J gene is TRBJ1-2, the V gene TRBV14; no definite D call. Germline CDR1 reads SGHDN; CDR2 reads FVKESK. This CDR3 contains 14 residues. V lost 4 bases to trimming and J lost 2 bases, with 11 bases between them.

Regarding this clonotype: Just one base apart from a much larger clone, this may be a read error. V and J are TRBV6-6 and TRBJ2-5, with 9 bases identical to TRBD1. The CDR3 contains 14 residues. Per the germline V gene, CDR1 is MNHNY and CDR2 is SVGAGI (reference sequence). The J segment lost 6 bases and the V segment lost 5 bases, leaving 7 bases of the junction unmatched. CDR3 region: CASSLTGGRKTQYF. The CDR3 DNA sequence: TGTGCCAGCAGTCTCACAGGGGGCCGAAAGACCCAGTACTTC.

The sample holds a few counts of this clonotype. This chain connects TRBV7-8 to TRBJ1-1, with a possible D match to TRBD1 (6 bases). Germline V CDR1 and CDR2: SGHVS, FQNEAQ. The CDR3 consists of 17 residues. Trimming removed 7 bases from V and 0 bases from J, with 21 bases in between. CDR3 nucleotides: TGTGCCAGCAACCTGGGGACAAGTGGAACCATGAACACTGAAGCTTTCTTT. As protein: CASNLGTSGTMNTEAFF.

The sample holds many counts of this clonotype. One junction end disagrees with the germline gene, perhaps due to a read error. The chain links TRBV7-8 to TRBJ2-1, with unresolved D. Germline CDR1 and CDR2: SGHVS and FQNEAQ. The CDR3 spans 16 residues. CDR3 protein: CASTLSFISSYNEQFF. CDR3 in DNA: TGTGCCAGCACCTTATCTTTCATTAGCTCCTACAATGAGCAGTTCTTC.

This clonotype was found many times. The rearrangement joins TRBV6-1 to TRBJ2-2; maybe TRBD2 (6 bases). V dropped 6 bases and J dropped 4 bases, with 18 bases sitting between them. Germline loops: CDR1 MNHNS, CDR2 SASEGT. The CDR3 extends over 16 amino acids. For the CDR3, the DNA is TGTGCCAGCAGAGCGACCGGGACCGGGGGCACCGGGGAGCTGTTTTTT. Amino acids: CASRATGTGGTGELFF.